The 12 T cell receptor beta chains reported below all come from one sample, sequenced in a study of blood T cell repertoires in COVID-19. Clones were read by immunoSEQ multiplex PCR, and TCRdb kept only the in-frame ones, dropping some. The table has 200,000 to 250,000 clones, 84% seen once; the top ten hold 4%. Sequenced input: peripheral blood. The receptors here all came from a man aged 45-65 years with acute or convalescent COVID-19.

Only a few counts were recorded for this clone. The chain couples TRBV5-1 to TRBJ1-1; TRBD1 aligns across 7 bases. Germline CDR1 SGHRS, CDR2 YFSETQ. V dropped 1 base and J dropped 1; count of bases not matched to a gene: 7. CDR3 size: 16 residues. The CDR3: CASSLYRTGRNTEAFF. The CDR3 region has the DNA TGCGCCAGCAGCTTGTACCGGACAGGACGGAACACTGAAGCTTTCTTT.

V and J are TRBV5-1 and TRBJ1-6; the D gene is possibly TRBD1 (6 bases). Germline V lookup: CDR1 SGHRS, CDR2 YFSETQ. CDR3 length: 15 residues. The germline V and J ends were trimmed by 4 bases and 6 bases, with 14 bases remaining between them. CDR3 nucleotide sequence: TGCGCCAGCAGCGAAACAGGGAATGCTAATTCACCCCTCCACTTT. It translates to CASSETGNANSPLHF.

This chain uses TRBV6-4 with TRBJ1-4; possible D gene TRBD1, 5 bases. The germline V gene has CDR1 MRHNA and CDR2 SNTAGT. This CDR3 is 12 amino acids long. Trimming took 5 bases from V and 9 from J, leaving 10 bases between them. The chain's CDR3 is CASSPDRKKLFF. The CDR3 DNA follows: TGTGCCAGCAGTCCAGACAGAAAAAAACTGTTTTTT.

This clone came up once. J is TRBJ1-5 and V is TRBV24-1, with 8 bases identical to TRBD1. Trimming removed 4 bases from V and 4 bases from J; junction bases left unmatched: 8. The germline CDR1 and CDR2 sequences are KGHDR and SFDVKD. The CDR3 is 16 residues long. The CDR3 DNA is TGTGCCACCAGTGACCCCGGGACAGGACTTAATCAGCCCCAGCATTTT. This translates into CATSDPGTGLNQPQHF.

J is TRBJ1-3 and V is TRBV25-1; no clear D. The germline gives CDR1 MGHDK, CDR2 SYGVNS. Trimming removed 3 bases at V and 0 bases at J, with 9 bases between. The CDR3 has 15 residues. CDR3 region: CASSERRNSGNTIYF. The DNA of the CDR3 is TGTGCCAGCAGTGAGAGGCGGAACTCTGGAAACACCATATATTTT.

This chain uses TRBV28 with TRBJ2-7; 7 nucleotides line up with TRBD2. The CDR3 totals 19 residues. Germline CDR1 reads MDHEN; CDR2 reads SYDVKM. The junction had 15 bases not matched to a gene; V was cut back by 1 base and J by 0 bases. CDR3 sequence: CASSLLGGGLGGYSYEQYF. CDR3 coding DNA: TGTGCCAGCAGTTTATTGGGTGGGGGTTTGGGAGGGTACTCCTACGAGCAGTACTTC.

In its sample, this clone was seen once. The V gene is TRBV19, the J gene TRBJ1-2; D gene unclear. CDR1 and CDR2 from the germline V gene are LNHDA and SQIVND (reference sequence). The germline V and J ends were trimmed by 0 bases and 5 bases, with 13 bases remaining between them. The CDR3 length is 15 residues. CDR3 nucleotide sequence: TGTGCCAGTAGTATAGATTCTCGGGGTAGATATGGCTACACCTTC. Protein: CASSIDSRGRYGYTF.

The genes are TRBV25-1 and TRBJ1-2; the D gene is possibly TRBD1 (5 bases). The CDR3 contains 13 residues. V lost 11 bases and J lost 3, with 16 bases in between. CDR1 is MGHDK and CDR2 is SYGVNS in the germline V gene. The CDR3 nucleotides read TGTGCCCGCGCACCGGGGGGGGACTATGGCTACACCTTC. This codes for CARAPGGDYGYTF.

The chain links TRBV15 to TRBJ1-1; 7 nucleotides align to TRBD1. CDR1 LNHNV and CDR2 YYDKDF come from the germline V gene (reference sequence). The CDR3 is made up of 14 amino acids. V trimming: 5 bases; J trimming: 5 bases; junction bases outside the gene matches: 8. CDR3 sequence: CATSARYRGTEAFF. The DNA for the CDR3 is TGTGCCACCAGCGCCCGATACAGGGGAACTGAAGCTTTCTTT.

The genes are TRBV6-6 and TRBJ1-1, with D unresolved. The V and J ends lost 11 bases and 7 bases respectively, with 11 bases between them. The CDR3 runs to 10 residues. CDR1 MNHNY and CDR2 SVGAGI come from the germline V gene (reference sequence). CDR3 nucleotide sequence: TGTGCCCTACAGCGGGTTGAAGCTTTCTTT. Translated: CALQRVEAFF.

The V call is TRBV11-2, the J call TRBJ2-7; a weak D match, TRBD2 (5 bases). With 1 base removed from V and 3 bases from J, the gap between germline ends came to 13 bases. There are 15 residues in the CDR3. Germline V CDR1 and CDR2: SGHAT, FQNNGV. CDR3 amino acids: CASSLGLQPNYEQYF. The CDR3 coding sequence is TGTGCCAGCAGCTTAGGACTACAACCTAACTACGAGCAGTACTTC.

The chain uses TRBV10-3 and TRBJ1-2; tentatively, D is TRBD1 (6 bases). The CDR3 runs to 15 residues. The germline V gene encodes CDR1 ENHRY and CDR2 SYGVKD. Trimming left V 0 bases short and J 8 bases short, with 16 bases between. The CDR3 spells CAISESDRSSRGYTF. CDR3 nucleotides: TGTGCCATCAGTGAGTCCGACAGGTCCTCGAGGGGCTACACCTTC.